These 13 T cell receptor beta chains share one sample of origin, sequenced in a study of cytomegalovirus exposure and HLA in healthy donors. The data were produced by immunoSEQ multiplex PCR, yet TCRdb's version contains in-frame clones alone and is incomplete. The repertoire includes about 110,000 clones, around 95% of them detected once, and roughly 0.66% sits in the top ten. Sample: PBMCs. Receptors were obtained from a woman in her late teens or twenties in good health and CMV-seronegative.

This clone came up once. The gene calls are TRBV5-1 and TRBJ1-2; the match to TRBD1 covers 7 bases. The CDR3 is made up of 15 amino acids. V lost 1 base to trimming and J lost 6 bases; unmatched junction nucleotides: 9. Germline-derived CDR1 and CDR2 are SGHRS and YFSETQ. CDR3 protein: CASSLWPPTGNGYTF. CDR3 coding DNA: TGCGCCAGCAGCTTGTGGCCCCCGACAGGGAATGGCTACACCTTC.

This clone appeared once. The chain is built from TRBV5-1 and TRBJ2-3; 7 nucleotides match TRBD1. CDR3 length: 15 amino acids. Germline CDR1 reads SGHRS; CDR2 reads YFSETQ. Trimming at V came to 2 bases and at J to 2 bases, leaving 5 bases not matched to a gene. For the CDR3, the DNA is TGCGCCAGCAGCTTTTACGACAGGGACACAGATACGCAGTATTTT. It yields the protein CASSFYDRDTDTQYF.

This clone came up once. The chain combines TRBV19 with TRBJ1-2; TRBD1 aligns across 10 bases. CDR1 is LNHDA and CDR2 is SQIVND in the germline V gene (reference sequence). Trimming cost V 4 bases and J 0 bases; bases outside gene matches: 8. The CDR3 loop spans 17 amino acids. CDR3 sequence reads: CASSTGRDRGANYGYTF. CDR3 nucleotide sequence: TGTGCCAGTAGTACGGGCCGGGACAGGGGAGCTAACTATGGCTACACCTTC.

The rearrangement uses TRBV28 and TRBJ1-1; D is uncertain. The CDR3 sequence is 12 residues long. Trimming stripped 6 bases from V and 7 bases from J, with 12 bases between. In germline, CDR1 is MDHEN, CDR2 SYDVKM. The CDR3 nucleotides are TGTGCCAGCAGCTGGGGAGGGCTTGAAGCTTTCTTT. It translates to CASSWGGLEAFF. Supplemented by reference TRBV28 and TRBJ1-1, the full variable domain reads DVKVTQSSRYLVKRTGEKVFLECVQDMDHENMFWYRQDPGLGLRLIYFSYDVKMKEKGDIPEGYSVSREKKERFSLILESASTNQTSMYLCASSWGGLEAFFGQGTRLTVV.

This clone was picked up one time. The CDR3 sequence: CASSHASGGRYEQYF. CDR3 nucleotides: TGCGCCAGCAGCCATGCTAGCGGGGGACGATACGAGCAGTACTTC. The V gene is TRBV4-1, the J gene TRBJ2-7, with 10 bases fitting TRBD2. This CDR3 is 15 amino acids long. Trimming cost V 3 bases and J 4 bases; bases outside gene matches: 6. The germline CDR1 and CDR2 sequences are MGHRA and YSYEKL.

The chain joins TRBV28 to TRBJ1-4, with D unresolved. Germline V gene lookup returns CDR1 MDHEN and CDR2 SYDVKM. The V and J ends lost 1 base and 5 bases respectively, with 8 bases between them. This CDR3 is built from 14 residues. The CDR3 region has the DNA TGTGCCAGCAGTTTATCGGGAGCGAATGAAAAACTGTTTTTT. Translation gives CASSLSGANEKLFF.

This chain links TRBV30 with TRBJ2-3, with 9 bases that match TRBD2. Trimming took 2 bases from V and 0 from J; bases not matched to a gene: 6. CDR1 GTSNPN and CDR2 SVGIG come from the germline V gene (reference sequence). The CDR3 contains 16 residues. DNA of the CDR3: TGTGCCTGGAGTCCCGGCACTAGCGGGAGCACAGATACGCAGTATTTT. It specifies CAWSPGTSGSTDTQYF.

The chain couples TRBV28 to TRBJ1-3; maybe TRBD1 (5 bases). The CDR3 spans 14 residues. Germline CDR1 and CDR2: MDHEN and SYDVKM. The V end lost 3 bases, the J end lost 2 bases, and 8 bases lay between the germline ends. The CDR3 bases are TGTGCCAGCAGTTTCTCAGGGACTGGAAACACCATATATTTT. This translates into CASSFSGTGNTIYF.

V and J are TRBV27 and TRBJ2-7, with 7 bases identical to TRBD2. Germline lookup yields CDR1 MNHEY and CDR2 SMNVEV (reference sequence). This CDR3 is built from 14 residues. Losses at the gene ends were 6 bases for V and 5 bases for J; bases not matched to a gene: 10. The CDR3 DNA is TGTGCCAGCAGCCCCCCGTGGGCGGGAGACGAGCAGTACTTC. This sequence encodes CASSPPWAGDEQYF.

The chain couples TRBV9 to TRBJ2-3, with a possible D match to TRBD2 (5 bases). Germline V gives CDR1 SGDLS, CDR2 YYNGEE. This CDR3 is 13 amino acids long. Trimming took 4 bases from V and 6 from J, leaving 12 bases between them. CDR3 DNA: TGTGCCAGCAGCCCCTCGGGCGGGGATACGCAGTATTTT. This translates into CASSPSGGDTQYF.

This clone was seen a single time. The V and J genes are TRBV4-2 and TRBJ2-1; D gene unclear. Germline V gives CDR1 LGHNA, CDR2 YNFKEQ. V was cut by 1 base and J by 5 bases, with 9 bases left in between. CDR3 size: 14 residues. CDR3 bases: TGTGCCAGCAGCCAAGTTACGGGTCACAATGAGCAGTTCTTC. Residues: CASSQVTGHNEQFF.

The chain joins TRBV2 to TRBJ2-3; 13 bases match TRBD2. The CDR3 has 16 residues. V shed 4 bases, J shed 4 bases, and the junction held 5 bases outside the gene matches. The germline CDR1 and CDR2 sequences are SNHLY and FYNNEI. The CDR3 loop is CASSATSGGASDTQYF. For the CDR3, the DNA is TGTGCCAGCAGTGCCACTAGCGGGGGGGCGTCAGATACGCAGTATTTT.

The chain employs TRBV28 and TRBJ2-3; TRBD2 agrees at 8 bases. Trimming at V came to 3 bases and at J to 6 bases, leaving 8 bases not matched to a gene. Germline CDR1 MDHEN, CDR2 SYDVKM. This CDR3 has 15 amino acids. The CDR3, as DNA: TGTGCCAGCAGTTTTCTGGCGGGGGGTGCCGATACGCAGTATTTT. Protein: CASSFLAGGADTQYF.